A single sample gave rise to the 5 T cell receptor beta chains below, sequenced in a study of blood T cells in healthy people across ages. Through a sample-barcoded 5' primer and a J-beta primer mix, a second PCR was run for roughly 6 to 11 cycles. Via MiXCR, TCRdb re-called the 5' RACE reads, giving one row per CDR3 protein. This sample yields roughly 900,000 distinct CDR3 sequences, of which under 50% are seen a single time; about an eighth belongs to the top ten. The sequenced material came from blood. All receptors come from a young man in good health.

The chain uses TRBV20-1 and TRBJ1-6; 9 nucleotides match TRBD1. Germline-derived CDR1 and CDR2 are DFQATT and SNEGSKA (reference sequence). Trimming at V came to 2 bases and at J to 8 bases, leaving 4 bases not matched to a gene. The CDR3 is made up of 14 amino acids. The CDR3 sequence is CSARTGQGYSPLHF. The CDR3 DNA sequence: TGCAGTGCTAGAACGGGACAGGGTTATTCACCCCTCCACTTT.

This clonotype was detected a few times. Written as DNA, the CDR3 is TGTGCCAGCAGCCAAGATAGGTATTTCTTT. This gives the protein CASSQDRYFF. The chain employs TRBV4-2 and TRBJ1-1; D not resolved. The CDR3 spans 10 residues. Germline lookup yields CDR1 LGHNA and CDR2 YNFKEQ. The ends were cut back, 0 bases at V and 13 bases at J, with 6 bases in the middle.

V is TRBV29-1 and J is TRBJ2-3; no clear D gene. This CDR3 comprises 12 residues. The germline V gene has CDR1 SQVTM and CDR2 ANQGSEA. Trimming cost V 4 bases and J 4 bases, with 9 bases left between them. Here the CDR3 DNA reads TGCAGCGTTGTCCAGGAGTCAGATACGCAGTATTTT. Translating it yields CSVVQESDTQYF.

This clonotype was detected only a few times. This chain links TRBV29-1 with TRBJ2-1; 7 bases align to TRBD2. CDR3 length: 16 residues. V gave up 1 base and J gave up 7 bases; unmatched junction bases: 13. Germline values: CDR1 SQVTM, CDR2 ANQGSEA. The CDR3 region is CSVEGGGDTAINEQFF. CDR3 DNA sequence: TGCAGCGTTGAAGGGGGGGGTGACACGGCCATTAATGAGCAGTTCTTC.

The chain carries TRBV18 and TRBJ2-1; maybe TRBD1 (6 bases). V lost 6 bases and J 5 bases, leaving 14 bases between the germline ends. Germline V lookup: CDR1 KGHSH, CDR2 LQKENI. The CDR3 sequence is 14 residues long. As DNA, the CDR3 is TGTGCCAGCTCTCTAGAATACAGGGACAATGAGCAGTTCTTC. Residues: CASSLEYRDNEQFF.